The rows below give T cell receptor beta chains drawn from one sample of a study of beta chain features in type 1 diabetes. The table came from immunoSEQ multiplex PCR; TCRdb's copy has only in-frame clones and leaves some out. The sample lists roughly 450,000 clones, approximately 14% occurring once. The sequencing sample was made of naive CD4+ T cells from blood. Receptors originate from a man aged 25 to 40 in good health. The CDR3 runs from the conserved cysteine through the conserved F or W. Fields, in order: J gene, V gene, clone size, D gene, CDR3 protein, CDR3 DNA. D genes are given only for firm matches. Rows give clone size only sometimes, using once, few, many, or a class for an expanded clone.

j_call: TRBJ2-4
v_call: TRBV7-8
clone_size: -
d_call: -
cdr3_aa: CASSRVGGVQYF
cdr3_nt: TGTGCCAGCAGTCGGGTGGGTGGGGTTCAGTACTTC

j_call: TRBJ2-3
v_call: TRBV5-4
clone_size: few
d_call: -
cdr3_aa: CASSQPRQRATDTQYF
cdr3_nt: TGTGCCAGCAGCCAGCCAAGACAGCGAGCCACAGATACGCAGTATTTT

j_call: TRBJ1-4
v_call: TRBV7-2
clone_size: -
d_call: -
cdr3_aa: CASSNDRHATNEKLFF
cdr3_nt: TGTGCCAGCAGCAACGACAGGCATGCAACTAATGAAAAACTGTTTTTT

j_call: TRBJ2-7
v_call: TRBV11-2
clone_size: few
d_call: TRBD1
cdr3_aa: CASSSSGQEVSF
cdr3_nt: TGTGCCAGCAGCTCCTCGGGACAGGAAGTGTCCTTC

j_call: TRBJ1-2
v_call: TRBV13
clone_size: few
d_call: -
cdr3_aa: CASSEFRWGAPSLNYGYTF
cdr3_nt: TGTGCCAGCAGCGAATTCAGGTGGGGGGCGCCGAGTTTGAACTATGGCTACACCTTC

j_call: TRBJ1-5
v_call: TRBV7-2
clone_size: -
d_call: -
cdr3_aa: CASSLYGLGHQPQHF
cdr3_nt: TGTGCCAGCAGCTTATACGGATTGGGGCATCAGCCCCAGCATTTT

j_call: TRBJ2-1
v_call: TRBV10-3
clone_size: few
d_call: -
cdr3_aa: CAISEGLATLQFF
cdr3_nt: TGTGCCATCAGTGAGGGGCTAGCGACCTTACAGTTCTTC

j_call: TRBJ1-2
v_call: TRBV9
clone_size: few
d_call: -
cdr3_aa: CASSVVPQADYGYTF
cdr3_nt: TGTGCCAGCAGCGTAGTTCCCCAGGCAGACTATGGCTACACCTTC

j_call: TRBJ2-5
v_call: TRBV4-3
clone_size: few
d_call: TRBD1
cdr3_aa: CASSQEGTGQETQYF
cdr3_nt: TGCGCCAGCAGCCAAGAGGGGACAGGCCAAGAGACCCAGTACTTC

j_call: TRBJ2-1
v_call: TRBV9
clone_size: -
d_call: -
cdr3_aa: CASSVAQGGLDNEQFF
cdr3_nt: TGTGCCAGCAGCGTAGCGCAGGGAGGTCTAGACAATGAGCAGTTCTTC

j_call: TRBJ1-2
v_call: TRBV7-2
clone_size: few
d_call: -
cdr3_aa: CASSSQTGGFYGYTF
cdr3_nt: TGTGCCAGCAGCTCCCAAACTGGAGGGTTCTATGGCTACACCTTC

j_call: TRBJ2-3
v_call: TRBV5-4
clone_size: few
d_call: -
cdr3_aa: CASSPSRAATDTQYF
cdr3_nt: TGTGCCAGCAGCCCCTCGAGGGCAGCAACAGATACGCAGTATTTT

j_call: TRBJ1-2
v_call: TRBV19
clone_size: few
d_call: -
cdr3_aa: CASSAALRGYGYTF
cdr3_nt: TGTGCCAGTAGTGCCGCCCTAAGGGGCTATGGCTACACCTTC

j_call: TRBJ1-5
v_call: TRBV7-2
clone_size: -
d_call: -
cdr3_aa: CASSLEGTKGSNQPQHF
cdr3_nt: TGTGCCAGCAGCTTAGAAGGCACGAAGGGTAGCAATCAGCCCCAGCATTTT

j_call: TRBJ2-7
v_call: TRBV18
clone_size: few
d_call: -
cdr3_aa: CASSSTGPEQYF
cdr3_nt: TGTGCCAGCTCATCGACAGGACCCGAGCAGTACTTC

j_call: TRBJ2-5
v_call: TRBV5-1
clone_size: -
d_call: TRBD1
cdr3_aa: CASSLGQGETQYF
cdr3_nt: TGCGCCAGCAGCTTGGGACAGGGAGAGACCCAGTACTTC

j_call: TRBJ1-2
v_call: TRBV6-6
clone_size: -
d_call: -
cdr3_aa: CASSITANYGYTF
cdr3_nt: TGTGCCAGCAGCATAACAGCTAACTATGGCTACACCTTC

j_call: TRBJ2-2
v_call: TRBV11-2
clone_size: -
d_call: -
cdr3_aa: CASSLSRELFF
cdr3_nt: TGTGCCAGCAGCCTAAGCAGGGAGCTGTTTTTT

j_call: TRBJ1-4
v_call: TRBV7-2
clone_size: -
d_call: -
cdr3_aa: CASSLATPGNEKLFF
cdr3_nt: TGTGCCAGCAGCTTAGCGACACCTGGCAATGAAAAACTGTTTTTT

j_call: TRBJ1-3
v_call: TRBV29-1
clone_size: few
d_call: -
cdr3_aa: CSGGNPANTIYF
cdr3_nt: TGCAGCGGCGGCAACCCTGCGAACACCATATATTTT